The 4 T cell receptor beta chains given below trace back to one sample, sequenced in a study of blood T cell repertoires in COVID-19. Using immunoSEQ multiplex PCR, the repertoire was profiled, and TCRdb retains in-frame clones only, with some absent. The sample consists of around 130,000 clones, approximately 89% of them appearing once. Sequenced input: peripheral blood. These receptors came from a man between 60 and 75 years old with active or convalescent COVID-19.

The chain joins TRBV14 to TRBJ1-4; no reliable D call. The germline V and J ends were trimmed by 4 bases and 3 bases, with 15 bases remaining between them. Looked up from germline, CDR1 is SGHDN and CDR2 is FVKESK. CDR3 length: 16 residues. DNA for the CDR3: TGTGCCAGCAGCCTCCTCGGCCCCGCGGCTAATGAAAAACTGTTTTTT. Encoded protein: CASSLLGPAANEKLFF.

The chain links TRBV4-1 to TRBJ2-1; 8 nucleotides agree with TRBD1. V dropped 0 bases and J dropped 2; count of bases not matched to a gene: 6. The CDR3 is made up of 17 amino acids. CDR1 and CDR2 (germline): MGHRA, YSYEKL. CDR3 amino acids: CASSQDRTGGPYNEQFF. The CDR3 coding sequence is TGCGCCAGCAGCCAAGATCGTACAGGGGGTCCCTACAATGAGCAGTTCTTC.

This chain links TRBV3-1 (or the pseudogene TRBV3-2) with TRBJ2-1; 11 bases match TRBD2. CDR1 is LGHDT and CDR2 is YNNKEL in the germline V gene (reference sequence). This CDR3 comprises 17 residues. With V trimmed by 4 bases and J by 6 bases, 11 bases remained unmatched. DNA for the CDR3: TGTGCCAGCAGCCCCCTCTTACTAGCGGGAGCAGCCAATGAGCAGTTCTTC. Protein sequence: CASSPLLLAGAANEQFF.

This clone was seen a few times. DNA for the CDR3: TGTGCCAGCAGCCGCGGGCCACCCCATTTCTCCTACGAGCAGTACTTC. Translated, it gives CASSRGPPHFSYEQYF. The rearrangement joins TRBV5-6 to TRBJ2-7; the D gene is possibly TRBD2 (5 bases). The germline gives CDR1 SGHDT, CDR2 YYEEEE. The CDR3 runs 16 residues. V was cut by 4 bases and J by 0 bases, with 17 bases left in between.